One and the same sample provided the 21 T cell receptor beta chains below, sequenced in a study of blood T cell repertoires in COVID-19. The repertoire was sequenced with immunoSEQ multiplex PCR; TCRdb's copy has only in-frame clones and lacks some. The table has 35,000 to 40,000 clones, roughly nine tenths seen once. Sequencing used peripheral blood. The receptors were sampled from a man in his 70s with acute or convalescent COVID-19.

This clone was detected a few times. The genes are TRBV3-1 (or the pseudogene TRBV3-2) and TRBJ2-7; 7 bases align to TRBD1. Per the germline V gene, CDR1 is LGHDT and CDR2 is YNNKEL (reference sequence). The V gene end was trimmed by 5 bases and the J gene end by 4 bases; junction bases not matched to a gene: 2. The CDR3 consists of 12 residues. CDR3 in amino acids: CASSDREYEQYF. The CDR3 nucleotides read TGTGCCAGCAGCGACAGGGAGTACGAGCAGTACTTC.

The V gene is TRBV5-4, the J gene TRBJ1-2; maybe TRBD1 (5 bases). Between the trimmed V and J ends, which lost 0 bases and 5 bases, there was a span of 8 bases. The CDR3 totals 13 residues. Germline V gene sequence: CDR1 SGHNT, CDR2 YYREEE (reference sequence). The DNA of the CDR3 is TGTGCCAGCAGCTTGGCCGGGGGTTATGGCTACACCTTC. Translating gives CASSLAGGYGYTF.

This sequence joins TRBV7-3 and TRBJ1-6; D is possibly TRBD1 (5 bases). The germline V gene has CDR1 SGHTA and CDR2 FQGTGA. V lost 5 bases, J lost 10 bases, and 18 bases lay in between. The CDR3 is 15 residues long. CDR3 nucleotide sequence: TGTGCCAGCAGCACCCTTGGGGGGGGAGGCTCACCCCTCCACTTT. This encodes CASSTLGGGGSPLHF. The full variable domain, with the rest looked up from reference TRBV7-3 and TRBJ1-6, is GAGVSQTPSNKVTEKGKYVELRCDPISGHTALYWYRQSLGQGPEFLIYFQGTGAADDSGLPNDRFFAVRPEGSVSTLKIQRTERGDSAVYLCASSTLGGGGSPLHFGNGTRLTVT.

The chain has TRBV7-2 and TRBJ2-1, with 7 bases identical to TRBD2. V gave up 1 base and J gave up 4 bases; unmatched junction bases: 4. The CDR3 spans 15 residues. The germline V gene encodes CDR1 SGHTA and CDR2 FQGNSA. This CDR3 is CASSLGPSGYNEQFF. Written as DNA, the CDR3 is TGTGCCAGCAGCTTAGGTCCTAGCGGTTACAATGAGCAGTTCTTC.

The V call is TRBV11-2, the J call TRBJ2-7; TRBD1 aligns across 7 bases. V was clipped by 3 bases and J by 2 bases; unmatched bases: 1. The CDR3 consists of 13 residues. Germline CDR1 and CDR2: SGHAT and FQNNGV. As DNA, the CDR3 is TGTGCCAGCAGCTTTCAGGGGGCCTACGAGCAGTACTTC. Translating it yields CASSFQGAYEQYF. The variable domain in full, with the rest retrieved from reference TRBV11-2 and TRBJ2-7, is EAGVAQSPRYKIIEKRQSVAFWCNPISGHATLYWYQQILGQGPKLLIQFQNNGVVDDSQLPKDRFSAERLKGVDSTLKIQPAKLEDSAVYLCASSFQGAYEQYFGPGTRLTVT.

The chain is built from TRBV18 and TRBJ1-2; TRBD1 matches 9 bases. This CDR3 has 15 residues. Germline V lookup: CDR1 KGHSH, CDR2 LQKENI. Trimming took 3 bases from V and 3 from J; bases not matched to a gene: 5. The CDR3 region is CASSPDTGGYYGYTF. The DNA of the CDR3 is TGTGCCAGCTCACCCGATACAGGGGGCTACTATGGCTACACCTTC.

The genes are TRBV5-1 and TRBJ1-1; 9 bases line up with TRBD1. CDR1 and CDR2 (germline): SGHRS, YFSETQ. This CDR3 region has 20 residues. Germline trimming cut 0 bases from V and 0 bases from J; bases unmatched to any gene: 15. The CDR3 protein is CASSLVDRGHKGNMNTEAFF. The DNA of the CDR3 is TGCGCCAGCAGCTTGGTGGACAGGGGCCATAAAGGGAATATGAACACTGAAGCTTTCTTT.

The chain has TRBV28 and TRBJ1-1; the D gene is possibly TRBD1 (5 bases). Per germline, CDR1 MDHEN and CDR2 SYDVKM. V was trimmed by 1 base and J by 6 bases, leaving 6 bases between them. This CDR3 contains 12 residues. The DNA of the CDR3 is TGTGCCAGCAGTTTATTAGGGGCTGAAGCTTTCTTT. It specifies CASSLLGAEAFF.

The chain joins TRBV10-3 to TRBJ2-1, with 9 bases aligning to TRBD2. The CDR3 runs to 16 residues. The germline CDR1 and CDR2 sequences are ENHRY and SYGVKD. The ends lost 5 bases at V and 0 bases at J; junction bases unmatched: 5. CDR3 sequence reads: CAISSLAGPSYNEQFF. DNA for the CDR3: TGTGCCATCAGTAGCCTAGCGGGGCCCTCCTACAATGAGCAGTTCTTC.

The chain couples TRBV4-1 to TRBJ1-1, with 7 nucleotides matching TRBD1. The CDR3 extends over 18 amino acids. CDR1 MGHRA and CDR2 YSYEKL come from the germline V gene. Trimming removed 0 bases from V and 0 bases from J; junction bases left unmatched: 10. The CDR3 region has the DNA TGCGCCAGCAGCCAAGATTCGGGACAGACATTTATGAACACTGAAGCTTTCTTT. It codes for CASSQDSGQTFMNTEAFF.

A single count supports this clone. The chain carries TRBV7-3 and TRBJ2-1; 8 bases map to TRBD1. Germline lookup yields CDR1 SGHTA and CDR2 FQGTGA. The CDR3 runs to 11 residues. The V segment lost 4 bases and the J segment 11 bases; nucleotides outside the gene matches: 1. The CDR3 protein is CASSSGGQQFF. Here the CDR3 DNA reads TGTGCCAGCAGCTCAGGGGGCCAGCAGTTCTTC.

The chain recombines TRBV15 with TRBJ2-7, with D possibly matching TRBD2 (5 bases). The CDR3 is 15 amino acids. Germline CDR1 and CDR2: LNHNV and YYDKDF (reference sequence). V lost 5 bases to trimming and J lost 2 bases, with 16 bases between them. The CDR3 here is CATSEGLGNPYEQYF. In DNA form, the CDR3 reads TGTGCCACCAGCGAGGGTTTGGGGAATCCCTACGAGCAGTACTTC.

CDR3 sequence reads: CASSLGAGDNQPQHF. CDR3 nucleotides: TGTGCCAGCAGCTTGGGCGCAGGGGACAATCAGCCCCAGCATTTT. The chain links TRBV7-6 to TRBJ1-5, with D possibly matching TRBD1 (6 bases). Germline V lookup: CDR1 SGHVS, CDR2 FNYEAQ. With 3 bases removed from V and 3 bases from J, the gap between germline ends came to 12 bases. The CDR3 has 15 amino acids.

The V gene is TRBV6-5, the J gene TRBJ2-3, with 7 bases aligning to TRBD1. Trimming removed 9 bases from V and 9 bases from J; junction bases left unmatched: 18. The CDR3 is 15 residues long. CDR1 and CDR2 (germline): MNHEY, SVGAGI. CDR3 coding DNA: TGTGCCAGTTTGCAAGCAGGGGGTAGGTTGGACACGCAGTATTTT. This encodes CASLQAGGRLDTQYF.

This clone came up once. The DNA of the CDR3 is TGTGCCAGCAGCTTAGGACAGGGGACAGATACGCAGTATTTT. Translated, it gives CASSLGQGTDTQYF. The V call is TRBV7-9, the J call TRBJ2-3; 8 nucleotides match TRBD1. J lost 3 bases, V lost 1 base, and 0 bases had no gene match. The germline V gene has CDR1 SEHNR and CDR2 FQNEAQ (reference sequence). CDR3 length: 14 residues.

This chain links TRBV7-9 with TRBJ2-4; 7 positions match TRBD1. CDR3 size: 15 residues. Per the germline V gene, CDR1 is SEHNR and CDR2 is FQNEAQ (reference sequence). V lost 5 bases, J lost 2 bases, and 6 bases stayed unmatched. The CDR3 protein is CASSVRQGPKNIQYF. The CDR3 DNA reads as TGTGCCAGCAGCGTCAGACAGGGCCCCAAAAACATTCAGTACTTC.

V gene TRBV7-6 combines with J gene TRBJ2-2, with D unclear. Germline values: CDR1 SGHVS, CDR2 FNYEAQ. V dropped 2 bases and J dropped 1 base, with 2 bases sitting between them. The CDR3 covers 13 residues. The CDR3 spells CASSLLNTGELFF. The CDR3 coding sequence is TGTGCCAGCAGCTTACTGAACACCGGGGAGCTGTTTTTT.

This chain joins TRBV7-3 and TRBJ2-1; D possibly corresponds to TRBD2 (6 bases). The germline gives CDR1 SGHTA, CDR2 FQGTGA. Trimming removed 6 bases from V and 3 bases from J, with 9 bases in between. The CDR3 is 13 residues long. In nucleotides, the CDR3 is TGTGCCAGCAGTCCGACTAGCTACAATGAGCAGTTCTTC. Translating it yields CASSPTSYNEQFF. The whole variable domain, filled in from reference TRBV7-3 and TRBJ2-1, reads GAGVSQTPSNKVTEKGKYVELRCDPISGHTALYWYRQSLGQGPEFLIYFQGTGAADDSGLPNDRFFAVRPEGSVSTLKIQRTERGDSAVYLCASSPTSYNEQFFGPGTRLTVL.

The chain joins TRBV5-1 to TRBJ2-7, with D possibly being TRBD1 (7 bases). This CDR3 contains 14 residues. Germline V CDR1 and CDR2: SGHRS, YFSETQ. The ends were cut back, 4 bases at V and 3 bases at J, with 14 bases in the middle. CDR3 region: CASSRGTEVYEQYF. The DNA for the CDR3 is TGCGCCAGCAGCCGCGGGACAGAGGTCTACGAGCAGTACTTC.

The chain recombines TRBV19 with TRBJ1-2; 8 nucleotides line up with TRBD1. The CDR3 loop spans 13 amino acids. Unmatched junction bases numbered 5, after V lost 1 base and J lost 10 bases. Germline V lookup: CDR1 LNHDA, CDR2 SQIVND (reference sequence). The CDR3 sequence: CASSIGRQGIYTF. The CDR3 DNA follows: TGTGCCAGTAGTATAGGGCGACAGGGGATCTACACCTTC.

The chain joins TRBV11-3 to TRBJ2-3; TRBD1 aligns across 12 bases. The germline CDR1 and CDR2 sequences are SGHNT and YENEEA. The CDR3 runs to 16 residues. Trimming cost V 5 bases and J 0 bases; bases outside gene matches: 3. CDR3 in DNA: TGTGCCAGCAGCGTGGGACAGGGGGCCAGCACAGATACGCAGTATTTT. Translated: CASSVGQGASTDTQYF.